This TCR beta chain derives from a study of T cells in Graves' hyperthyroidism and ophthalmopathy. The CDR3 sequence is 11 residues long. The germline V and J ends were trimmed by 6 bases and 8 bases, with 10 bases remaining between them. Germline CDR1 and CDR2: SNHLY and FYNNEI. RNA transcripts gave rise to amplified TCR beta CDR3 regions. The TCR CDR3 first-round RT-PCR relied on the HTBI primer set. Each CDR3 protein is one row after TCRdb ran MiXCR on the multiplex PCR reads. The sample holds 350,000 or so distinct CDR3 sequences, 15% to 20% seen once. This clonotype was counted a few times. J is TRBJ1-2 and V is TRBV2; no reliable D call. The receptor was derived from a woman in her thirties or forties with Graves' ophthalmopathy. Input material: blood. CDR3 loop: CASSNSLGYTF. The CDR3 nucleotides read TGTGCCAGCAGCAATTCCTTAGGCTACACCTTC.